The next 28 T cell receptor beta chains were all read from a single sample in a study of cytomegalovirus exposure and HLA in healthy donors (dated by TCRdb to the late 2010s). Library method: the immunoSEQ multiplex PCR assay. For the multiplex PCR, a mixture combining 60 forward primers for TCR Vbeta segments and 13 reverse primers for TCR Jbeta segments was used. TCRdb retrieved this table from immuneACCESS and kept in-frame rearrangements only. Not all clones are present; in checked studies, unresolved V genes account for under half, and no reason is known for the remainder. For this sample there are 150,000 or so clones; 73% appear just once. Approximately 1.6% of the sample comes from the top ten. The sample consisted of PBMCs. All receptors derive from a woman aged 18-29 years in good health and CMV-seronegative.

Written as DNA, the CDR3 is TGTGCCAGCAGCTTTTCTAGCGGGCTGGGCTACAATGAGCAGTTCTTC. The encoded protein is CASSFSSGLGYNEQFF. This chain connects TRBV7-2 to TRBJ2-1, with TRBD2 matching 8 bases. The germline V gene has CDR1 SGHTA and CDR2 FQGNSA. This CDR3 has 16 amino acids. V lost 3 bases to trimming and J lost 3 bases; unmatched junction nucleotides: 7.

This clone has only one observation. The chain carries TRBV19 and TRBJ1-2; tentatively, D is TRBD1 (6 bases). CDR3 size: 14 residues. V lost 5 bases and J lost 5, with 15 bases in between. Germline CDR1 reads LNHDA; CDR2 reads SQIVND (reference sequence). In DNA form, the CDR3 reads TGTGCCAGTAGTGGGACGACAGGCCCTTATGGCTACACCTTC. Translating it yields CASSGTTGPYGYTF. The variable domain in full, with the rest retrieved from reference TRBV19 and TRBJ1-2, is DGGITQSPKYLFRKEGQNVTLSCEQNLNHDAMYWYRQDPGQGLRLIYYSQIVNDFQKGDIAEGYSVSREKKESFPLTVTSAQKNPTAFYLCASSGTTGPYGYTFGSGTRLTVV.

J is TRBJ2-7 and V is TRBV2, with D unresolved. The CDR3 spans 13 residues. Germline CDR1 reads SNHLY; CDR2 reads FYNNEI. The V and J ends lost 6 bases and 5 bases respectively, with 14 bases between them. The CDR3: CASRRQYIDEQYF. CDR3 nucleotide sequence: TGTGCCAGCAGGCGGCAGTATATCGACGAGCAGTACTTC.

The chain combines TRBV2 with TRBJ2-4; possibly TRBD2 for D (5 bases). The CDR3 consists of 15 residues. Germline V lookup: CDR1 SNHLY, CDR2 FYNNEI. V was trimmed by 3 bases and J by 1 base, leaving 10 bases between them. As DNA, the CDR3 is TGTGCCAGCAGTGATGACCGAGGGGCCAAAAACATTCAGTACTTC. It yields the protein CASSDDRGAKNIQYF.

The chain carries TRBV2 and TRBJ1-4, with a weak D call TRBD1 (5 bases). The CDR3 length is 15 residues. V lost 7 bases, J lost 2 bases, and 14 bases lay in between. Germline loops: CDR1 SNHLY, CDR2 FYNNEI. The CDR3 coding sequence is TGTGCCAGCACCTTTTCGGGACTCACTAATGAAAAACTGTTTTTT. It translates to CASTFSGLTNEKLFF.

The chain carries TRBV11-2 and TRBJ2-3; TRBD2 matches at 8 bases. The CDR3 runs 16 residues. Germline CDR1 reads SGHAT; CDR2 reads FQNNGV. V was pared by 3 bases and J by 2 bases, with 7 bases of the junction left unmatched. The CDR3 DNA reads TGTGCCAGCAGCTTTTCGAGCGGGAGCTCCACAGATACGCAGTATTTT. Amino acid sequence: CASSFSSGSSTDTQYF.

CDR3 loop: CASGNYRGEAFF. The CDR3 DNA is TGTGCCAGCGGAAATTACAGGGGTGAAGCTTTCTTT. J is TRBJ1-1 and V is TRBV7-6; 7 bases are a match to TRBD1. Germline loops: CDR1 SGHVS, CDR2 FNYEAQ. V shed 8 bases, J shed 7 bases, and the junction held 7 bases outside the gene matches. This CDR3 comprises 12 residues.

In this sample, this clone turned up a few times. DNA of the CDR3: TGTGCCAGCACCCCTGGGACAGGGTCGTACAATGAGCAGTTCTTC. Amino acids: CASTPGTGSYNEQFF. The rearrangement uses TRBV28 and TRBJ2-1, with 9 bases matching TRBD1. There are 15 residues in the CDR3. Trimming cost V 7 bases and J 4 bases; bases outside gene matches: 8. Per the germline V gene, CDR1 is MDHEN and CDR2 is SYDVKM.

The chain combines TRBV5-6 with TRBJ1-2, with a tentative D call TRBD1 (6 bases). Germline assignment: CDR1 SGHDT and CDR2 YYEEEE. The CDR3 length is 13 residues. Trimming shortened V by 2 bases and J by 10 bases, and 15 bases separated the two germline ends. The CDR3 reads CASSLSNREAYTF. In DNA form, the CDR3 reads TGTGCCAGCAGCTTAAGTAACAGGGAAGCCTACACCTTC. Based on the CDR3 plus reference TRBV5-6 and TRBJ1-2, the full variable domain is DAGVTQSPTHLIKTRGQQVTLRCSPKSGHDTVSWYQQALGQGPQFIFQYYEEEERQRGNFPDRFSGHQFPNYSSELNVNALLLGDSALYLCASSLSNREAYTFGSGTRLTVV.

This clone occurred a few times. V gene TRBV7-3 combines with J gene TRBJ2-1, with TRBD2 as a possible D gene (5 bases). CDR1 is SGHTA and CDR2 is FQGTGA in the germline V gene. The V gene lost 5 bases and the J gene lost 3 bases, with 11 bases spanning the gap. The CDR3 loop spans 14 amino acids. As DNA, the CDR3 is TGTGCCAGCAGCCCCGGGATGAACTACAATGAGCAGTTCTTC. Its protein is CASSPGMNYNEQFF.

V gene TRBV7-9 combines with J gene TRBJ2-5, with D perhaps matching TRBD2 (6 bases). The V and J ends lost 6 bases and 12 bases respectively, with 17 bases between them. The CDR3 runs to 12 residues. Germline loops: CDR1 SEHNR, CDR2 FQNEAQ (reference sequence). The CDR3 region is CASRRALPGEYF. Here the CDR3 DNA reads TGTGCCAGCAGGAGGGCCCTCCCGGGGGAGTACTTC.

CDR3 amino acids: CSVGGFRDRGWGTEAFF. CDR3 nucleotide sequence: TGCAGCGTTGGAGGCTTTAGGGACAGGGGATGGGGCACTGAAGCTTTCTTT. This sequence joins TRBV29-1 and TRBJ1-1, with 10 bases aligning to TRBD1. The V and J ends lost 4 bases and 4 bases, in that order; junction bases with no gene match: 15. Germline V gene sequence: CDR1 SQVTM, CDR2 ANQGSEA. The CDR3 has 17 residues.

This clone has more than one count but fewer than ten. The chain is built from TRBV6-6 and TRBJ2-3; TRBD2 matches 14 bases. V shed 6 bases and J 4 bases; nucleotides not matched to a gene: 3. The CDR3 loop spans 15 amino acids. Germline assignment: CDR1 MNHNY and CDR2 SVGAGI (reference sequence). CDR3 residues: CASSPGLAGADTQYF. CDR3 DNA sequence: TGTGCCAGCAGCCCGGGACTAGCGGGGGCAGATACGCAGTATTTT.

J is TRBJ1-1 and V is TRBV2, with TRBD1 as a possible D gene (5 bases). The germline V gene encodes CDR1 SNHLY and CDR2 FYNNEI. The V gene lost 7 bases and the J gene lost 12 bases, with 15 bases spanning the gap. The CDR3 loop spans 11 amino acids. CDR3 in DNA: TGTGCCAGCATGGTAGAGGGGAGGCCTTTCTTT. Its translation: CASMVEGRPFF.

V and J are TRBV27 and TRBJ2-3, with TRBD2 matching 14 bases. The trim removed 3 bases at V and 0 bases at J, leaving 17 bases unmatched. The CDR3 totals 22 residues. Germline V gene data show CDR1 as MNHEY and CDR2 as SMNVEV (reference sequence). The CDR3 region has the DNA TGTGCCAGCAGTTTCACACCTCCGGGACTAGCGGGGGACCGTCCTAGCACAGATACGCAGTATTTT. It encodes CASSFTPPGLAGDRPSTDTQYF.

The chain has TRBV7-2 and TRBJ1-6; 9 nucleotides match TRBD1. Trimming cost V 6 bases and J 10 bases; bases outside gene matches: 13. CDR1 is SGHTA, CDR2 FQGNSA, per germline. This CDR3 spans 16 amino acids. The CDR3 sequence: CASSRNPGQGISPLHF. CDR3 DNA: TGTGCCAGCAGTAGGAATCCAGGACAGGGGATCTCACCCCTCCACTTT.

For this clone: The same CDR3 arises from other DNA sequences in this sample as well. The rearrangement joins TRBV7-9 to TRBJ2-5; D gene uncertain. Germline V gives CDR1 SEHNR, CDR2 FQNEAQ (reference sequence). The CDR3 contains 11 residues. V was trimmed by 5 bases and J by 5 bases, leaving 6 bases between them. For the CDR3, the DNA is TGTGCCAGCAGCATTATTGAGACCCAGTACTTC. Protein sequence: CASSIIETQYF. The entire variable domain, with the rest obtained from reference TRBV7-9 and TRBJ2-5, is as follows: DTGVSQNPRHKITKRGQNVTFRCDPISEHNRLYWYRQTLGQGPEFLTYFQNEAQLEKSRLLSDRFSAERPKGSFSTLEIQRTEQGDSAMYLCASSIIETQYFGPGTRLLVL.

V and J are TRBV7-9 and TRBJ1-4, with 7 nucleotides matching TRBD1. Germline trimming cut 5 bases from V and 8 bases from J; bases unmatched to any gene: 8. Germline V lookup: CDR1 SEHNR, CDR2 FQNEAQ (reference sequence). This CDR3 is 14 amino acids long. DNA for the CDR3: TGTGCCAGCAGCAAAGACAGGGCTCGGGAAAAACTGTTTTTT. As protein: CASSKDRAREKLFF. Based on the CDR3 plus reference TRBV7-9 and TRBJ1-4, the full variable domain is DTGVSQNPRHKITKRGQNVTFRCDPISEHNRLYWYRQTLGQGPEFLTYFQNEAQLEKSRLLSDRFSAERPKGSFSTLEIQRTEQGDSAMYLCASSKDRAREKLFFGSGTQLSVL.

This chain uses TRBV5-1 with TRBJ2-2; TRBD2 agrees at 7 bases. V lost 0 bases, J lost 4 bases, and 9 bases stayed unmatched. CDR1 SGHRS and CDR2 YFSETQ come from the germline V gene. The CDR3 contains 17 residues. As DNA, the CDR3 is TGCGCCAGCAGCTTGGCCGGGGGGACGCCGGGCACCGGGGAGCTGTTTTTT. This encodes CASSLAGGTPGTGELFF.

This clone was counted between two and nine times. The DNA of the CDR3 is TGCGCCAGCAGCCAGGGGGCGTGGGGGGGCACAGAGACCCAGTACTTC. It specifies CASSQGAWGGTETQYF. J is TRBJ2-5 and V is TRBV4-3, with D possibly matching TRBD2 (7 bases). CDR1 and CDR2 from the germline V gene are LGHNA and YSLEER. The CDR3 has 16 residues. Trimming stripped 3 bases from V and 4 bases from J, with 18 bases between.

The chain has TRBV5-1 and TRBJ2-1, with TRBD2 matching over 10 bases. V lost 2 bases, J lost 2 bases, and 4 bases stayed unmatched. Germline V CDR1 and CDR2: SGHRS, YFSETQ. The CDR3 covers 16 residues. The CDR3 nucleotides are TGCGCCAGCAGCTTTTTAAGCGGGGGGGCCTACAATGAGCAGTTCTTC. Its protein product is CASSFLSGGAYNEQFF.

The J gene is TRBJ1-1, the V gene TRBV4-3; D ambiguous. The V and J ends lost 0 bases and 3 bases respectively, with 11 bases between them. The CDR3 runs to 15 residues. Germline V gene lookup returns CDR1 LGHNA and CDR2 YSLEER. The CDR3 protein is CASSQEGGSDTEAFF. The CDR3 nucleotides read TGCGCCAGCAGCCAAGAAGGTGGTAGCGACACTGAAGCTTTCTTT.

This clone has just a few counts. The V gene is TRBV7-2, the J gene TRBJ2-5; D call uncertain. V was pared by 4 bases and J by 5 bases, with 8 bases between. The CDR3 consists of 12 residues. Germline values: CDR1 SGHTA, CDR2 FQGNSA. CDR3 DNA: TGTGCCAGCAGCTCAGACTTTGAGACCCAGTACTTC. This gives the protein CASSSDFETQYF.

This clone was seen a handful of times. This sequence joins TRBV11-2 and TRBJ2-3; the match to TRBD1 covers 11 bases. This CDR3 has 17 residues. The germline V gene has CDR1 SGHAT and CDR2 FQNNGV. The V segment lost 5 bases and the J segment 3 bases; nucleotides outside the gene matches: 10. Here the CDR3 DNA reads TGTGCCAGCAGCCCTTTCGGGACAGGGGGTATGACAGATACGCAGTATTTT. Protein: CASSPFGTGGMTDTQYF.

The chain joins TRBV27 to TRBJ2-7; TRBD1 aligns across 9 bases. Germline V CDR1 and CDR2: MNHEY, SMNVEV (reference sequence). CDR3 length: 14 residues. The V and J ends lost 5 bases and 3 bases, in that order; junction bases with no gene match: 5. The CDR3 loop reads CASSATGGDYEQYF. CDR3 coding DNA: TGTGCCAGCAGTGCGACAGGGGGGGACTACGAGCAGTACTTC.

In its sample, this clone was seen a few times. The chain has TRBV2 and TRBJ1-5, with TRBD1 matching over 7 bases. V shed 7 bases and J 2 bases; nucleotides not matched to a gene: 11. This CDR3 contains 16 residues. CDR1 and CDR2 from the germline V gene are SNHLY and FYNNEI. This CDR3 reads CASTETGYRGNQPQHF. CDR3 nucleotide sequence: TGTGCCAGCACTGAGACAGGGTACAGGGGCAATCAGCCCCAGCATTTT.

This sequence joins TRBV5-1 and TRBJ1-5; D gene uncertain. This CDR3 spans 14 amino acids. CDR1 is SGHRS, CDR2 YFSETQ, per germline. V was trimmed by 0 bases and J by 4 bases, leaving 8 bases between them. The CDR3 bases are TGCGCCAGCAGCTTGGACGTACAGAATCAGCCCCAGCATTTT. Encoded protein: CASSLDVQNQPQHF.

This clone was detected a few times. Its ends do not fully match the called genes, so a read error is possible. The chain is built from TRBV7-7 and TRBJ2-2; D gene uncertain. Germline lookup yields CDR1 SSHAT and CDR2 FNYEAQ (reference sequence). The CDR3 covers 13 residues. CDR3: CASSLAISGELFF. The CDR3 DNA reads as TGTGCTAGCAGCTTAGCTATATCCGGGGAGCTGTTTTTT.